A single sample is the source of the 10 T cell receptor beta chains below, sequenced in a study of T cells after yellow fever vaccination. TCRdb called the 5' RACE reads again in MiXCR, with one record for every CDR3 protein. The sample carries under 200,000 distinct CDR3 sequences, approximately 11% recorded once. The sample here was CD8+ T cells sorted from PBMCs, taken 15 days after the yellow fever booster vaccination. Receptors originate from a man aged 18 to 30 who received the YFV17D yellow fever vaccine.

This clonotype was counted between two and nine times. This chain joins TRBV24-1 and TRBJ1-5; 7 nucleotides match TRBD1. Germline V gene sequence: CDR1 KGHDR, CDR2 SFDVKD. V trimming: 3 bases; J trimming: 8 bases; junction bases outside the gene matches: 6. This CDR3 is built from 14 residues. The CDR3 coding sequence is TGTGCCACCAGTGATCCTTCGACAGGGAAGCCCCAGCATTTT. It is translated as CATSDPSTGKPQHF.

In its sample, this clonotype was seen a few times. The rearrangement joins TRBV20-1 to TRBJ2-1; D is perhaps TRBD2 (5 bases). The germline V gene encodes CDR1 DFQATT and CDR2 SNEGSKA (reference sequence). Between the trimmed V and J ends, which lost 2 bases and 1 base, there was a span of 18 bases. This CDR3 contains 17 residues. The CDR3 is CSARLPSGDPSYNEQFF. The CDR3, as DNA: TGCAGTGCTAGACTCCCTTCCGGGGATCCATCCTACAATGAGCAGTTCTTC.

In this sample, this clonotype turned up a few times. J is TRBJ1-4 and V is TRBV6-2 or TRBV6-3, with 9 bases lining up with TRBD1. V gave up 6 bases and J gave up 7 bases; unmatched junction bases: 3. The CDR3 has 13 amino acids. Germline CDR1 MNHEY, CDR2 SVGEGT. The CDR3 sequence: CASSRDRAEKLFF. CDR3 in DNA: TGTGCCAGCAGCCGGGACAGGGCTGAAAAACTGTTTTTT.

V and J are TRBV5-1 and TRBJ1-2; D is unresolved. Trimming pared 0 bases from V and 4 bases from J, leaving 7 bases between. Germline lookup yields CDR1 SGHRS and CDR2 YFSETQ. The CDR3 extends over 13 amino acids. Here the CDR3 DNA reads TGCGCCAGCAGCTTGGCCGCAGTCTATGGCTACACCTTC. This codes for CASSLAAVYGYTF.

This clonotype was observed a handful of times. The rearrangement uses TRBV18 and TRBJ2-3; D is ambiguous. Germline V lookup: CDR1 KGHSH, CDR2 LQKENI. Trimming pared 3 bases from V and 6 bases from J, leaving 13 bases between. The CDR3 spans 14 residues. This CDR3 is CASSPTERADTQYF. In DNA, the CDR3 is TGTGCCAGCTCACCTACCGAAAGGGCCGATACGCAGTATTTT.

The chain uses TRBV10-3 and TRBJ2-5, with D tentatively TRBD2 (5 bases). Germline CDR1 is ENHRY and CDR2 is SYGVKD. Trimming left V 3 bases short and J 5 bases short, with 19 bases between. The CDR3 is made up of 16 amino acids. DNA for the CDR3: TGTGCCATCAGTGACGTGGACTCCGGATGGAGGGAGACCCAGTACTTC. This encodes CAISDVDSGWRETQYF.

This clonotype has a handful of counts. V gene TRBV25-1 combines with J gene TRBJ2-2, with 7 bases fitting TRBD1. CDR1 is MGHDK, CDR2 SYGVNS, per germline. Losses at the gene ends were 4 bases for V and 2 bases for J; bases not matched to a gene: 13. The CDR3 has 18 residues. The CDR3 is CASSGIGTGTDNTGELFF. CDR3 sequence (DNA): TGTGCCAGCAGTGGAATCGGGACCGGGACAGACAACACCGGGGAGCTGTTTTTT.

The sample holds a few counts of this clonotype. This rearrangement joins TRBV27 to TRBJ1-4, with D unresolved. Germline V CDR1 and CDR2: MNHEY, SMNVEV (reference sequence). Trimming left V 3 bases short and J 6 bases short, with 5 bases between. The CDR3 has 12 amino acids. Here the CDR3 DNA reads TGTGCCAGCAGTTTCCCGGATGAAAAACTGTTTTTT. It encodes CASSFPDEKLFF.

The V call is TRBV15, the J call TRBJ2-2; 7 positions agree with TRBD2. Germline CDR1 and CDR2: LNHNV and YYDKDF (reference sequence). The J segment lost 5 bases and the V segment lost 5 bases, leaving 14 bases of the junction unmatched. This CDR3 region has 17 residues. CDR3 DNA: TGTGCCACCAGCTATAGGGGCGGCGGGGGAAGGACCGGGGAGCTGTTTTTT. The encoded protein is CATSYRGGGGRTGELFF.

The chain carries TRBV4-1 and TRBJ1-2; D remains ambiguous. V was clipped by 4 bases and J by 4 bases, with 13 bases between them. The CDR3 is made up of 14 amino acids. From germline, CDR1 is MGHRA and CDR2 YSYEKL. The CDR3 is CASSPLSGAYGYTF. The DNA for the CDR3 is TGCGCCAGCAGCCCCCTTTCAGGCGCCTATGGCTACACCTTC.